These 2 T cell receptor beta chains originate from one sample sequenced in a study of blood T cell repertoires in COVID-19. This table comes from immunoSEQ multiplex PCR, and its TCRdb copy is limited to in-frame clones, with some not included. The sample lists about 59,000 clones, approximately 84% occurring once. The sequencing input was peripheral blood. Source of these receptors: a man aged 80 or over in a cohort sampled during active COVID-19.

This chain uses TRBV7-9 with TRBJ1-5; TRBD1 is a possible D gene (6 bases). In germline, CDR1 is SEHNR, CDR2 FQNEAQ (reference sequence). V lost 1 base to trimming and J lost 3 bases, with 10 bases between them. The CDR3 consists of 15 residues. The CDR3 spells CASSLGQDSNQPQHF. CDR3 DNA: TGTGCCAGCAGCTTAGGACAGGATTCCAATCAGCCCCAGCATTTT.

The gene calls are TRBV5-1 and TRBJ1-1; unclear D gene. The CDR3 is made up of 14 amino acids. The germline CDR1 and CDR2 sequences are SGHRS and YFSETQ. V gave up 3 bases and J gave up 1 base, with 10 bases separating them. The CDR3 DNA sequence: TGCGCCAGCAGCTATCAATGGCAGAACACTGAAGCTTTCTTT. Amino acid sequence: CASSYQWQNTEAFF.